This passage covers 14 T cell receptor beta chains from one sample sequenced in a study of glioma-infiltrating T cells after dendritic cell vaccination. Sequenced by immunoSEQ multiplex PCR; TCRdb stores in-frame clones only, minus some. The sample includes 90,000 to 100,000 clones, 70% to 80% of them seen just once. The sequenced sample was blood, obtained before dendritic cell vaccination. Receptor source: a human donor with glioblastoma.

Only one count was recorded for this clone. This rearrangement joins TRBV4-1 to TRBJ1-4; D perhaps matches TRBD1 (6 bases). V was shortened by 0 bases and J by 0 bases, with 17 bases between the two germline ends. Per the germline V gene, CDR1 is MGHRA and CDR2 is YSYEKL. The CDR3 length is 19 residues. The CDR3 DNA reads TGCGCCAGCAGCCAAGACCCACACAGGGCTCAATCAACTAATGAAAAACTGTTTTTT. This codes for CASSQDPHRAQSTNEKLFF.

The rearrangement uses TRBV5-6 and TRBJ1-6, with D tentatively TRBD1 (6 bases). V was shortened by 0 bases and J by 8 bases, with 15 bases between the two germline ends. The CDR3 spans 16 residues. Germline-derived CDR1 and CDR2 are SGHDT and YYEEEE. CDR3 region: CASSLAPRGSHSPLHF. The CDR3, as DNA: TGTGCCAGCAGCTTGGCCCCTAGGGGGTCTCATTCACCCCTCCACTTT.

CDR3 DNA sequence: TGTGCCAGCAGGTCACTAGCGGGGGGTAATTTCGAGCAGTACTTC. This sequence encodes CASRSLAGGNFEQYF. This chain joins TRBV6-5 and TRBJ2-7; 12 bases match TRBD2. After removal of 6 bases from V and 6 bases from J, the junction contained 9 bases not matched to a gene. Germline V CDR1 and CDR2: MNHEY, SVGAGI. The CDR3 consists of 15 residues.

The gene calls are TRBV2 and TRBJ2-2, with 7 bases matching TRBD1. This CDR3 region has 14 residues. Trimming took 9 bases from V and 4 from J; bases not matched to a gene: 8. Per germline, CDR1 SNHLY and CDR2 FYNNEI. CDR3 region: CASSTGISTGELFF. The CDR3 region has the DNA TGTGCCAGTTCGACAGGGATAAGCACCGGGGAGCTGTTTTTT.

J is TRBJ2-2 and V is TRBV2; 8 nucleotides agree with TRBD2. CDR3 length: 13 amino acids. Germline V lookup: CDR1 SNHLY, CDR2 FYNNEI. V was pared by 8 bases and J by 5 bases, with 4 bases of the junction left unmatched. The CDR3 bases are TGTGCCAGCCGACTAGCGTCAACCGGGGAGCTGTTTTTT. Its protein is CASRLASTGELFF. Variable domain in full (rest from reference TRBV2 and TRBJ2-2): EPEVTQTPSHQVTQMGQEVILRCVPISNHLYFYWYRQILGQKVEFLVSFYNNEISEKSEIFDDQFSVERPDGSNFTLKIRSTKLEDSAMYFCASRLASTGELFFGEGSRLTVL.

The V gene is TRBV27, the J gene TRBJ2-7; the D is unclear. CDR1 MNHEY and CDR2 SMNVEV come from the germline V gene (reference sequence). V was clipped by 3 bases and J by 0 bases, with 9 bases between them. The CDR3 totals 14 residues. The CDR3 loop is CASSFQDNSYEQYF. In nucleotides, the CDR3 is TGTGCCAGCAGTTTTCAGGATAACTCCTACGAGCAGTACTTC.

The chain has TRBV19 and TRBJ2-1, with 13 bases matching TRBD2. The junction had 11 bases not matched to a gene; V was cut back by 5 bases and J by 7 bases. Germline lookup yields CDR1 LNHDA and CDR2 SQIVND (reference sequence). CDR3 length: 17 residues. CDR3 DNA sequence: TGTGCCAGTAGTCGCCGCCGGACTAGCGGGAGCATAAATGAGCAGTTCTTC. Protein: CASSRRRTSGSINEQFF.

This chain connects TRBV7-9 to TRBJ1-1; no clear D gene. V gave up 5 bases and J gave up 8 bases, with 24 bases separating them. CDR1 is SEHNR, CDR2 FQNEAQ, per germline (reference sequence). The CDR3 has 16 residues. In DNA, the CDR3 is TGTGCCAGCAGCCCTATGGGGTCAGGAGGGATATGGGAAGCTTTCTTT. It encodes CASSPMGSGGIWEAFF.

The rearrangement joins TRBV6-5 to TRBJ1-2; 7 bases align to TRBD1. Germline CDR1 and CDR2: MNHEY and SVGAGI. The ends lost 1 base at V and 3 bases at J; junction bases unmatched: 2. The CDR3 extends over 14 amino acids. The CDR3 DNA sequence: TGTGCCAGCAGTTACTTCGGACAGGACTATGGCTACACCTTC. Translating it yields CASSYFGQDYGYTF.

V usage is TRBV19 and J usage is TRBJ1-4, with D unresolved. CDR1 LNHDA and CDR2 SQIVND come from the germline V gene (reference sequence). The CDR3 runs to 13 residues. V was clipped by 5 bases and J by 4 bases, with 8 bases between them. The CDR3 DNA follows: TGTGCCAGTAGTGGCCAGCGTAATGAAAAACTGTTTTTT. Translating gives CASSGQRNEKLFF.

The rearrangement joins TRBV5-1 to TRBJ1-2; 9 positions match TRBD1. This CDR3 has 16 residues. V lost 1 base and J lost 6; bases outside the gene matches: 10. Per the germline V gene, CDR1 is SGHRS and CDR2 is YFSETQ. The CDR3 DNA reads TGCGCCAGCAGCTTGATGGACAGGGGTCCCTTTGATGGCTACACCTTC. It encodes CASSLMDRGPFDGYTF.

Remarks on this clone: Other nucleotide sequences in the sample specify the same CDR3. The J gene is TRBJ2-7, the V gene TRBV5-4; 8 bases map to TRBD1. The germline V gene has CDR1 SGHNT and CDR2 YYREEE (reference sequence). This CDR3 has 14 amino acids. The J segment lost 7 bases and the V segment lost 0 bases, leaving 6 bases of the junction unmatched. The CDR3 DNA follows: TGTGCCAGCAGCTTGGGGCAGGGGGCGCTTGAGCAGTACTTC. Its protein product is CASSLGQGALEQYF.

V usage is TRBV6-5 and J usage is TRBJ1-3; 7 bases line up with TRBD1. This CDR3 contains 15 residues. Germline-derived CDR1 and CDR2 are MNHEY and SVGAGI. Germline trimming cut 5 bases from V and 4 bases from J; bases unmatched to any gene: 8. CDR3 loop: CASSPTGLSGNTIYF. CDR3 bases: TGTGCCAGCAGTCCGACAGGGCTCTCGGGAAACACCATATATTTT.

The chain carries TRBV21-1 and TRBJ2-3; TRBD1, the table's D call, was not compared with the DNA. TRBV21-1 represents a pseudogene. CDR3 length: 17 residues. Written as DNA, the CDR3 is TGTGCCAGCAGCAAAGGAACAGGGGGCTCTAGCACAGATACGCAGTATTTT. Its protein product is CASSKGTGGSSTDTQYF.